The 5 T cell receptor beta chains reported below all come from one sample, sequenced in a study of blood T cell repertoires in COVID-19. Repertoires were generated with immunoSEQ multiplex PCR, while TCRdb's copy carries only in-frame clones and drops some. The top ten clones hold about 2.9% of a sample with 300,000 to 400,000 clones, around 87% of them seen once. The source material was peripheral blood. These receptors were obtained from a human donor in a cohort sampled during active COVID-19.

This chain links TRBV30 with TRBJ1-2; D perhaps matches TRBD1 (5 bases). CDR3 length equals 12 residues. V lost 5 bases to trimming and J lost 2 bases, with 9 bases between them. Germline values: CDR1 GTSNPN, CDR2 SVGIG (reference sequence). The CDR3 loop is CAWRQINYGYTF. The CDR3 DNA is TGTGCCTGGCGACAGATCAACTATGGCTACACCTTC.

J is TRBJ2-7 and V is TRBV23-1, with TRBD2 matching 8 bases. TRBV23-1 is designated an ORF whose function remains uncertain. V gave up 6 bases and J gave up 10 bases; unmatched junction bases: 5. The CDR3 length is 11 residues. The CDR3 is CASRQAGDQYF. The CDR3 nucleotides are TGCGCCAGCAGACAAGCGGGGGACCAGTACTTC.

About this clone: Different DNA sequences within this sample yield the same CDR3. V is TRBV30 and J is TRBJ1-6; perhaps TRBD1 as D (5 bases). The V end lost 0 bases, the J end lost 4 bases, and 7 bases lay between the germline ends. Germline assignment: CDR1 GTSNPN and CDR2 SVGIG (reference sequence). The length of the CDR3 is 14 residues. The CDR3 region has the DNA TGTGCCTGGAGTGTGGGGCAGTATAATTCACCCCTCCACTTT. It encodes CAWSVGQYNSPLHF.

For the CDR3, the DNA is TGCGCCAGCAGTAGGAACCTCGGGGCCGGGGAGCTGTTTTTT. Its protein product is CASSRNLGAGELFF. The rearrangement links TRBV5-1 to TRBJ2-2; maybe TRBD2 (5 bases). Trimming stripped 5 bases from V and 6 bases from J, with 14 bases between. The CDR3 has 14 amino acids. CDR1 is SGHRS and CDR2 is YFSETQ in the germline V gene.

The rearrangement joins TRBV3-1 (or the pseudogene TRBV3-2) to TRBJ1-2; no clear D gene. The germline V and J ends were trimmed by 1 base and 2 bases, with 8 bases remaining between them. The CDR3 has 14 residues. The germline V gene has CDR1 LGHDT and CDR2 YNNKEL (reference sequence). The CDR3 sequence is CASSQGAENYGYTF. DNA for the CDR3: TGTGCCAGCAGCCAAGGGGCAGAGAACTATGGCTACACCTTC.